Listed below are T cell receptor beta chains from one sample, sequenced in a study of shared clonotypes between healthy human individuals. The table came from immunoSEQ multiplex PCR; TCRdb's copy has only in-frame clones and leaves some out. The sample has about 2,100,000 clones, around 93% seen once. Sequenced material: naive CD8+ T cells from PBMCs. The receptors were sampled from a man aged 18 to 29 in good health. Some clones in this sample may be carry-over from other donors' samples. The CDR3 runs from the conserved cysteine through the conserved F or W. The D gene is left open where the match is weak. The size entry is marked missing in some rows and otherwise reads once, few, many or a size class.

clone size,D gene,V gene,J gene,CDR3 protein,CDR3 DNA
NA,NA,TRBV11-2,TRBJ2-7,CASSLDFLPYEQYF,TGTGCCAGCAGCTTAGATTTTCTACCCTACGAGCAGTACTTC
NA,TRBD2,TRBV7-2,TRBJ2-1,CASSFPPWREGGNEQFF,TGTGCCAGCAGCTTCCCTCCCTGGCGGGAGGGGGGAAATGAGCAGTTCTTC
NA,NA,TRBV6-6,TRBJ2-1,CASSYIRYNEQFF,TGTGCCAGCAGTTACATCCGATACAATGAGCAGTTCTTC
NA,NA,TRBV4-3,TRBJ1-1,CASSQGPVRGGTEAFF,TGCGCCAGCAGCCAAGGCCCAGTGAGGGGAGGCACTGAAGCTTTCTTT
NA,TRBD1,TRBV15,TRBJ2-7,CATSSRDRDSPYEQYF,TGTGCCACCAGCAGCCGGGACAGGGATTCCCCCTACGAGCAGTACTTC
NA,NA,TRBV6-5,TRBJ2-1,CASGNGIPGDNEQFF,TGTGCCAGCGGGAACGGCATCCCGGGGGACAATGAGCAGTTCTTC
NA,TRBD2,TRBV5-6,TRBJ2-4,CASSAPGLAGGWAKNIQYF,TGTGCCAGCAGCGCACCGGGACTAGCGGGAGGCTGGGCCAAAAACATTCAGTACTTC
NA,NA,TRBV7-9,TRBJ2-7,CASSLGGNVYEQYF,TGTGCCAGCAGCTTAGGCGGGAACGTCTACGAGCAGTACTTC
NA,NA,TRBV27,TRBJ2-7,CASSLRGTYEQYF,TGTGCCAGCAGTTTAAGAGGAACCTACGAGCAGTACTTC
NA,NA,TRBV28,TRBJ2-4,CASSSLDLAKNIQYF,TGTGCCAGCAGTTCCTTGGACCTAGCCAAAAACATTCAGTACTTC
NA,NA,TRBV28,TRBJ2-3,CASSLWARDRRDTQYF,TGTGCCAGCAGTTTATGGGCGCGGGACCGGCGGGATACGCAGTATTTT
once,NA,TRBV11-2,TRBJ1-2,CASSPQGYGYTF,TGTGCCAGCAGCCCCCAAGGCTATGGCTACACCTTC
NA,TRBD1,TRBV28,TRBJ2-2,CASSLGQTGELFF,TGTGCCAGCAGTTTGGGACAGACCGGGGAGCTGTTTTTT
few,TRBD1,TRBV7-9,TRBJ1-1,CASSAKGAPEAFF,TGTGCCAGCAGCGCAAAGGGGGCCCCTGAAGCTTTCTTT
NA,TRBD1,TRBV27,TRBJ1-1,CASSGGTAFGAFF,TGTGCCAGCAGTGGGGGGACAGCCTTTGGAGCTTTCTTT
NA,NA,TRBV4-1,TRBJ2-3,CASSQDLGWSTDTQYF,TGCGCCAGCAGCCAAGATCTCGGGTGGAGCACAGATACGCAGTATTTT
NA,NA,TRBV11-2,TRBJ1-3,CASSFTGPGNTIYF,TGTGCCAGCAGCTTTACGGGGCCTGGAAACACCATATATTTT
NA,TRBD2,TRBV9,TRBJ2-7,CASSQLAGVIYEQYF,TGTGCCAGCAGCCAGCTGGCGGGAGTTATCTACGAGCAGTACTTC
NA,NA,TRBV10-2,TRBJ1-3,CASSEGSEYSGNTIYF,TGCGCCAGCAGTGAGGGCAGCGAGTACTCTGGAAACACCATATATTTT
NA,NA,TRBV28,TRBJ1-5,CASRSVLNQPQHF,TGTGCCAGCAGGTCGGTTCTCAATCAGCCCCAGCATTTT
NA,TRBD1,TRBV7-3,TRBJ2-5,CASSPSGTGGAGLEGTQYF,TGTGCCAGCAGCCCCAGTGGGACAGGGGGCGCCGGGTTAGAGGGGACCCAGTACTTC
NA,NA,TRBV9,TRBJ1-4,CASSVTGARDEKLFF,TGTGCCAGCAGCGTAACGGGGGCGCGGGATGAAAAACTGTTTTTT
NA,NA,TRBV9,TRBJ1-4,CASSKGAERSEKLFF,TGTGCCAGCAGCAAGGGTGCCGAAAGAAGTGAAAAACTGTTTTTT
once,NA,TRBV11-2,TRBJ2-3,CASSTDARLVDTQYF,TGTGCCAGCAGCACGGACGCCCGACTCGTAGATACGCAGTATTTT
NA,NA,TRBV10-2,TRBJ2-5,CASSVGLQETQYF,TGCGCCAGCAGTGTGGGTCTCCAAGAGACCCAGTACTTC
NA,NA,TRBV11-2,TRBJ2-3,CASTRAGIGADTQYF,TGTGCCAGCACCCGCGCGGGAATTGGGGCAGATACGCAGTATTTT
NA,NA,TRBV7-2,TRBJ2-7,CASSQNWGGYEQYF,TGTGCCAGCAGCCAAAACTGGGGAGGATACGAGCAGTACTTC
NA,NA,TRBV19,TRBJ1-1,CASSKYGAMNTEAFF,TGTGCCAGTAGTAAATATGGGGCCATGAACACTGAAGCTTTCTTT
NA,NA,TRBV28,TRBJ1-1,CASSFGRSFTEAFF,TGTGCCAGCAGTTTTGGACGGTCGTTCACTGAAGCTTTCTTT
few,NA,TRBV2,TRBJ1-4,CASTGGFATNEKLFF,TGTGCCAGCACCGGGGGCTTTGCAACTAATGAAAAACTGTTTTTT
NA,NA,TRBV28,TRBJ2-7,CASSFAGYYEQYF,TGTGCCAGCAGTTTTGCGGGTTACTACGAGCAGTACTTC
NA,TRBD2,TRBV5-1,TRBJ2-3,CASRQKSGRTDTQYF,TGCGCCAGCAGACAGAAGAGCGGGAGAACGGATACGCAGTATTTT
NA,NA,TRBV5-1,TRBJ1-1,CASRNRLDTEAFF,TGCGCCAGCAGAAACCGCTTAGACACTGAAGCTTTCTTT
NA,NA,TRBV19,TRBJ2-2,CASSISTANTGELFF,TGTGCCAGTAGTATAAGTACAGCCAACACCGGGGAGCTGTTTTTT
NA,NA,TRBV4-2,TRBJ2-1,CASSQGPGRNNEQFF,TGTGCCAGCAGCCAAGGGCCGGGGAGGAACAATGAGCAGTTCTTC
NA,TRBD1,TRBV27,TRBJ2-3,CASKAGTGPDTQYF,TGTGCCAGCAAAGCCGGGACAGGACCAGATACGCAGTATTTT
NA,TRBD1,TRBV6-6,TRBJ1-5,CASSFGTAYQPQHF,TGTGCCAGCAGTTTCGGGACAGCCTATCAGCCCCAGCATTTT
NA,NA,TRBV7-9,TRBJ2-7,CASSFVKQEYEQYF,TGTGCCAGCAGCTTCGTAAAACAGGAATACGAGCAGTACTTC
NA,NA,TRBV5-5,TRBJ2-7,CASTGQNHYEQYF,TGTGCCAGCACTGGACAGAACCACTACGAGCAGTACTTC
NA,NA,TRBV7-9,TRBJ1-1,CASRYALGAPNTEAFF,TGTGCCAGCAGATACGCGTTGGGGGCTCCTAACACTGAAGCTTTCTTT
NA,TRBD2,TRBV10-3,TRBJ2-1,CAISDWASGSNEQFF,TGTGCCATCAGTGACTGGGCTAGCGGGAGTAATGAGCAGTTCTTC
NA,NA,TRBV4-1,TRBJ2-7,CASSQGARDNEQYF,TGCGCCAGCAGCCAAGGGGCAAGGGATAACGAGCAGTACTTC
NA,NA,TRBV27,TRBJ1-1,CASSLSGGVTEAFF,TGTGCCAGCAGTTTATCGGGGGGGGTGACTGAAGCTTTCTTT
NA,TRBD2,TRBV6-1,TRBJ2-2,CASTGGANTGELFF,TGTGCCAGCACGGGGGGTGCCAACACCGGGGAGCTGTTTTTT
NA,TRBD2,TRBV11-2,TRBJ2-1,CASSAGLAGYNEQFF,TGTGCCAGCAGTGCGGGACTAGCGGGCTACAATGAGCAGTTCTTC
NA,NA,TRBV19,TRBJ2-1,CASSIVARPYNEQFF,TGTGCCAGTAGTATAGTAGCGCGTCCTTACAATGAGCAGTTCTTC
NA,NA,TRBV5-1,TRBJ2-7,CASSQLRDHEQYF,TGCGCCAGCAGCCAGCTTAGAGATCACGAGCAGTACTTC
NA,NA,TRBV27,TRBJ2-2,CASSFYGYTGELFF,TGTGCCAGCAGTTTTTACGGGTACACCGGGGAGCTGTTTTTT
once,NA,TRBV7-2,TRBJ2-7,CASSPSGWRYEQYF,TGTGCCAGCAGCCCGTCAGGGTGGAGATACGAGCAGTACTTC
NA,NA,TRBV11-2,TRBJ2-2,CASSLAGFRVGRTGELFF,TGTGCCAGCAGCTTAGCCGGTTTCAGGGTCGGGCGCACCGGGGAGCTGTTTTTT
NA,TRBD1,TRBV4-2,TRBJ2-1,CASSPTRRDRGVDEQFF,TGTGCCAGCAGCCCAACGCGACGGGACAGGGGGGTTGATGAGCAGTTCTTC
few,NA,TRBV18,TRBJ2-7,CASSPPQAQIPYEQYF,TGTGCCAGCTCACCACCGCAAGCCCAGATTCCCTACGAGCAGTACTTC